This T cell receptor (beta chain) was recovered during a study of T cells in Graves' hyperthyroidism and ophthalmopathy. Researchers amplified the TCR beta CDR3 regions from RNA transcripts. The HTBI primer set drove a first-round RT-PCR of the TCR CDR3. MiXCR, applied by TCRdb to the multiplex PCR reads, yields one record per CDR3 protein. There are under 300,000 distinct CDR3 sequences in the sample; about 15% occur only once, and around 30% lies in the top ten. Study conclusions and caveats: Before onset, ophthalmopathy was predicted by the model a median approximately 6.7 months earlier.

This clonotype showed up just a few times. Its antigen is unidentified. The length of the CDR3 is 14 residues. V was shortened by 8 bases and J by 0 bases, with 12 bases between the two germline ends. Germline V CDR1 and CDR2: MNHNS, SASEGT. The sample taken for sequencing was blood. This clonotype originated in a woman aged 45 to 65 with Graves' hyperthyroidism that later progressed to Graves' ophthalmopathy. The V call is TRBV6-1, the J call TRBJ2-3; D remains unclear. CDR3 DNA: TGTGCCAGCCGAAGTCAATCTAGCACAGATACGCAGTATTTT. Protein product: CASRSQSSTDTQYF.